These 21 T cell receptor beta chains were all obtained from the same sample, sequenced in a study of blood T cells in healthy people across ages. A second about 7 to 12 cycle PCR used barcoded and J-beta primers. TCRdb processed the 5' RACE reads anew with MiXCR; each CDR3 protein has one entry. The table has some 1.4 million distinct CDR3 sequences, 42% seen once. The source material was blood. Source of these receptors: a woman between 18 and 30 years old in good health.

This clonotype was seen only a few times. The chain uses TRBV4-1 and TRBJ1-1, with D perhaps TRBD1 (6 bases). Germline CDR1 reads MGHRA; CDR2 reads YSYEKL. The CDR3 covers 16 residues. Trimming removed 0 bases from V and 4 bases from J, with 15 bases in between. The CDR3 protein is CASSQEPEPGATEAFF. The CDR3 bases are TGCGCCAGCAGCCAAGAACCGGAACCAGGGGCCACTGAAGCTTTCTTT.

The V call is TRBV9, the J call TRBJ2-5, with 7 positions matching TRBD2. Near its end, the DNA agrees better with TRBJ2-7, so the J call may be wrong. The CDR3 consists of 14 residues. Per germline, CDR1 SGDLS and CDR2 YYNGEE. The CDR3 region is CASTPSQRDDEQYF. The CDR3 DNA reads as TGTGCCAGCACTCCCTCTCAGCGGGACGACGAGCAGTACTTC.

J is TRBJ2-3 and V is TRBV6-1; TRBD2 might be the D (5 bases). Trimming cost V 4 bases and J 0 bases, with 17 bases left between them. The CDR3 spans 17 residues. Germline values: CDR1 MNHNS, CDR2 SASEGT. CDR3 nucleotides: TGTGCCAGCAGTGTAACGGGGATTGCCCTTAGCACAGATACGCAGTATTTT. This encodes CASSVTGIALSTDTQYF.

This clonotype was seen more than once but under ten times. The chain uses TRBV12-3 or TRBV12-4 and TRBJ2-1, with TRBD1 identical over 9 bases. The CDR3 is 15 amino acids. After removal of 6 bases from V and 5 bases from J, the junction contained 8 bases not matched to a gene. The CDR3 DNA reads as TGTGCCAGCAGCGAATCCGGGACAGGGAACAATGAGCAGTTCTTC. Translation gives CASSESGTGNNEQFF.

Only a few counts were recorded for this clonotype. The CDR3 nucleotides read TGTGCCAGCTCACCCCAGAGGGACAGCTATGGCTACACCTTC. This gives the protein CASSPQRDSYGYTF. The chain links TRBV18 to TRBJ1-2; 7 positions match TRBD1. Per germline, CDR1 KGHSH and CDR2 LQKENI. CDR3 size: 14 residues. The trim removed 3 bases at V and 4 bases at J, leaving 5 bases unmatched. Filled out from reference TRBV18 and TRBJ1-2, the complete variable domain reads NAGVMQNPRHLVRRRGQEARLRCSPMKGHSHVYWYRQLPEEGLKFMVYLQKENIIDESGMPKERFSAEFPKEGPSILRIQQVVRGDSAAYFCASSPQRDSYGYTFGSGTRLTVV.

This clonotype was observed a few times. The V gene is TRBV27, the J gene TRBJ2-3; no firm D call. CDR3 size: 11 residues. V dropped 3 bases and J dropped 11 bases, with 9 bases sitting between them. CDR1 MNHEY and CDR2 SMNVEV come from the germline V gene (reference sequence). The CDR3 DNA follows: TGTGCCAGCAGTTTTGGCGTGGTGCAGTATTTT. Translated: CASSFGVVQYF.

The rearrangement joins TRBV27 to TRBJ2-7; no reliable D call. The CDR3 has 12 amino acids. The germline CDR1 and CDR2 sequences are MNHEY and SMNVEV (reference sequence). The germline V and J ends were trimmed by 6 bases and 3 bases, with 9 bases remaining between them. The CDR3 DNA follows: TGTGCCAGCAGGCCTAACAGCTACGAGCAGTACTTC. Protein sequence: CASRPNSYEQYF.

This chain links TRBV7-9 with TRBJ1-2; D call uncertain. CDR1 SEHNR and CDR2 FQNEAQ come from the germline V gene (reference sequence). Trimming removed 1 base at V and 3 bases at J, with 21 bases between. The CDR3 contains 18 residues. The CDR3 is CASSLEDWTDWNDYGYTF. DNA for the CDR3: TGTGCCAGCAGCTTAGAAGATTGGACGGATTGGAATGACTATGGCTACACCTTC.

The V and J genes are TRBV3-1 and TRBJ1-6; D is undetermined. This CDR3 contains 11 residues. V was pared by 1 base and J by 13 bases, with 5 bases between. The germline CDR1 and CDR2 sequences are LGHDT and YNNKEL (reference sequence). The CDR3 bases are TGTGCCAGCAGCCAAGGTGATCCCCTCCACTTT. Translation gives CASSQGDPLHF.

The rearrangement uses TRBV6-1 and TRBJ1-2; TRBD1 matches 9 bases. Germline loops: CDR1 MNHNS, CDR2 SASEGT. J gave up 4 bases and V 4 bases, and 10 bases lay outside the gene matches. The CDR3 consists of 16 residues. CDR3 sequence: CASSARTGEFSYGYTF. DNA of the CDR3: TGTGCCAGCAGTGCCCGGACAGGGGAATTTAGCTATGGCTACACCTTC.

This clonotype came up a few times. J is TRBJ2-1 and V is TRBV5-8, with D perhaps assigned TRBD1 or TRBD2 (5 bases each). The length of the CDR3 is 13 residues. Germline CDR1 and CDR2: SGHTS and YDEGEE. The V end lost 2 bases, the J end lost 9 bases, and 12 bases lay between the germline ends. The CDR3 DNA follows: TGTGCCAGCAGCTTCTTTTCGAGGGGTGAGCAGTTCTTC. This sequence encodes CASSFFSRGEQFF.

The rearrangement joins TRBV5-1 to TRBJ1-1, with 10 positions matching TRBD1. Germline values: CDR1 SGHRS, CDR2 YFSETQ. V lost 4 bases, J lost 0 bases, and 6 bases stayed unmatched. The CDR3 is 16 residues long. CDR3: CASSLQTGGMNTEAFF. CDR3 DNA sequence: TGCGCCAGCAGCCTGCAGACAGGGGGCATGAACACTGAAGCTTTCTTT. Looking up the rest from reference TRBV5-1 and TRBJ1-1 gives the full variable domain: KAGVTQTPRYLIKTRGQQVTLSCSPISGHRSVSWYQQTPGQGLQFLFEYFSETQRNKGNFPGRFSGRQFSNSRSEMNVSTLELGDSALYLCASSLQTGGMNTEAFFGQGTRLTVV.

The V gene is TRBV20-1, the J gene TRBJ1-2; TRBD1 matches at 9 bases. Germline V lookup: CDR1 DFQATT, CDR2 SNEGSKA (reference sequence). The junction had 15 bases not matched to a gene; V was cut back by 5 bases and J by 8 bases. The CDR3 is made up of 15 amino acids. In DNA, the CDR3 is TGCAGTGCTCCCGTACATACAGGGGGCGGTGGGGGCTACACCTTC. Its translation is CSAPVHTGGGGGYTF.

J is TRBJ2-4 and V is TRBV20-1; no clear D. The J call may be wrong; the DNA end is better matched by TRBJ2-7. This CDR3 spans 13 amino acids. The germline V gene encodes CDR1 DFQATT and CDR2 SNEGSKA (reference sequence). The CDR3 protein is CSASEQFPYEQYF. CDR3 DNA sequence: TGCAGTGCTAGCGAACAGTTTCCTTACGAGCAGTACTTC.

The chain is built from TRBV7-9 and TRBJ1-2; D gene unclear. CDR1 is SEHNR and CDR2 is FQNEAQ in the germline V gene (reference sequence). The length of the CDR3 is 14 residues. Deletions cut 5 bases from V and 4 bases from J, with 14 bases between. CDR3 protein: CASSHRELGYGYTF. CDR3 DNA sequence: TGTGCCAGCAGCCATAGGGAGCTGGGCTATGGCTACACCTTC. The full variable domain, with the rest looked up from reference TRBV7-9 and TRBJ1-2, is DTGVSQNPRHKITKRGQNVTFRCDPISEHNRLYWYRQTLGQGPEFLTYFQNEAQLEKSRLLSDRFSAERPKGSFSTLEIQRTEQGDSAMYLCASSHRELGYGYTFGSGTRLTVV.

This chain uses TRBV4-1 with TRBJ2-6, with TRBD1 matching 7 bases. The CDR3 is made up of 20 amino acids. CDR1 is MGHRA, CDR2 YSYEKL, per germline. V lost 2 bases to trimming and J lost 0 bases; unmatched junction nucleotides: 13. The CDR3 DNA follows: TGCGCCAGCAGCCAACGCTATTCGGGACAGACCGTCTCTGGGGCCAACGTCCTGACTTTC. Its translation: CASSQRYSGQTVSGANVLTF.

Worth noting for this clonotype: A junction end diverges from the germline sequence, so it may reflect a read error. The V call is TRBV10-3, the J call TRBJ2-7; maybe TRBD2 (5 bases). This CDR3 spans 14 amino acids. Germline-derived CDR1 and CDR2 are ENHRY and SYGVKD. Here the CDR3 reads CAIGEGPTGSEQYF. CDR3 bases: TGTGCCATCGGTGAAGGGCCAACGGGGAGCGAGCAGTACTTC.

This sequence joins TRBV18 and TRBJ2-1; 10 nucleotides align to TRBD2. CDR1 KGHSH and CDR2 LQKENI come from the germline V gene. Trimming at V came to 3 bases and at J to 7 bases, leaving 12 bases not matched to a gene. The CDR3 length is 17 residues. CDR3 residues: CASSPAASGGFGNEQFF. As DNA, the CDR3 is TGTGCCAGCTCACCCGCGGCTAGCGGGGGTTTCGGGAATGAGCAGTTCTTC.

J is TRBJ2-5 and V is TRBV12-3 or TRBV12-4, with D perhaps matching TRBD1 (6 bases). The CDR3 consists of 15 residues. Trimming left V 3 bases short and J 2 bases short, with 13 bases between. DNA of the CDR3: TGTGCCAGCAGTTTTAACAGGGCTTTTCAAGAGACCCAGTACTTC. Its translation is CASSFNRAFQETQYF.

This clonotype was detected a few times. The chain combines TRBV7-2 with TRBJ2-5; D remains ambiguous. With 3 bases removed from V and 2 bases from J, the gap between germline ends came to 10 bases. The CDR3 has 14 residues. Germline V gives CDR1 SGHTA, CDR2 FQGNSA. In nucleotides, the CDR3 is TGTGCCAGCAGCTTGGAATGGAGACAAGAGACCCAGTACTTC. Translated, it gives CASSLEWRQETQYF.

The chain has TRBV12-3 or TRBV12-4 and TRBJ2-3, with D possibly TRBD2 on 5 matching bases. This CDR3 is built from 17 residues. V lost 3 bases, J lost 4 bases, and 20 bases lay in between. The CDR3 sequence: CASSLEYGSSRADTQYF. The CDR3 DNA follows: TGTGCCAGCAGTTTGGAATATGGGAGTTCTAGAGCAGATACGCAGTATTTT.